This T cell receptor (beta chain) was sequenced during a study of T cell responses to AZD1222 COVID-19 vaccine (dated by TCRdb to the early 2020s). Regarding the research as a whole: AZD1222 recipients with second doses at about 4 weeks or about 12 weeks were pooled, because spike-specific TCR depth and breadth did not differ between schedules. A total of 230 to 250 trial participants underwent TCR sequencing, of whom approximately 210 received two doses of AZD1222 and about 25 received two doses of the MenACWY control vaccine. Trial participants were enrolled by age into subgroups of 18-55, 56-69 and 70-plus years, and around 150, 28 and 57 TCR-sequenced participants, respectively, were included in these subgroups. The research as a whole found: Participants were mostly white British and included more females than males, and it was suggested by the authors that clonal diversity may have been underestimated. After two AZD1222 doses, both the breadth and the depth of spike-specific TCRs were significantly higher than at day 0 and than in MenACWY recipients. Nearly half of unique spike-specific TCRs reportedly recognized epitopes outside regions mutated in the B.1.351 and B.1.1.7 variants. Because no day 14 peak-response samples were available, repertoires were characterized only after the peak T cell response. The 56-69-year group was small, and its depth increase did not reach significance, likely because of low power. Conclusions about previously exposed vaccinees are limited because only six or seven AZD1222 recipients were SARS-CoV-2 seropositive at baseline. The vaccine-associated CD4 TCRs covered the entire spike protein, and the dominant responses fell in regions 160-218 and 743-854.

Based on the germline V gene (reference sequence), the CDR1 and CDR2 sequences are MNHEY and SMNVEV. Germline trimming: 2 bases from V, 12 bases from J; junction bases outside gene matches: 8. From its cysteine to its phenylalanine, the CDR3 spans 13 amino acids. CDR3 DNA is the only sequence kept; it has 39 bases, read in frame from the first base. Remarks on this clone: Its antigen target is currently unknown. The record has no base qualities; no much larger clone is one base away.

The CDR3 regions of human TCRbeta chains were subjected to immunosequencing. From the authors' description of their analysis: Repertoire TCRs were matched against a reference library of SARS-CoV-2-specific TCRs generated with the MIRA antigen-specificity platform. Breadth was defined as the fraction of unique TCRs that were SARS-CoV-2-associated, and depth was defined as the fraction of total T cells that were SARS-CoV-2-associated. Each spike-specific TCR was assigned to its reactive spike region and to a CD4 or CD8 class using the MIRA data. Log10-transformed breadth and depth values were compared by one-way ANOVA with Sidak's multiple comparisons tests. TCRdb mirrors the immuneACCESS table, restricted to in-frame sequences. Some clones are absent from its copies; in checked studies, under half trace to an unresolved V gene, and the reason for the others is unknown. V and J calls and clone size are as listed in that table; D and trimming were resolved from the DNA. The sample data list roughly 140,000 clones, and approximately 90% of these were observed just once. Jointly, the top ten make up 4.7% of the sample.

The time point label, as the study defines it: baseline before first vaccination. Vaccinee samples came from UK trials COV001 and COV002, including a single-blind randomized controlled phase 2/3 trial of AZD1222 (ChAdOx1 nCoV-19) in healthy adults. For TCRbeta chain sequencing, PBMC samples were collected from trial participants at day 0 and at day 28 after the second dose. Recombination connected TRBV27 to TRBJ1-1, and 8 junction bases match TRBD1. The sequenced sample was peripheral blood, obtained on day 0 of AZD1222 vaccination. This sequence was found in an adult in good health. The base sequence is TGTGCCAGCAGTTTAACCAGGGGGCGCACACCTTTCTTT. Translated, it reads CASSLTRGRTPFF.